Shown below are 22 T cell receptor beta chains from a single sample sequenced in a study of blood T cells in healthy people across ages. Primers used in a second PCR of about 7 to 11 cycles were a sample-barcoded 5' primer and a J-beta primer mix. Using its own MiXCR run on the 5' RACE reads, TCRdb lists one record per CDR3 protein. The sample contains about 1,400,000 distinct CDR3 sequences, 59% of which appear only once. Material for sequencing was blood. The origin of the receptors is a man aged 18 to 29 in good health.

This clonotype has more than one count but fewer than ten. V and J are TRBV5-1 and TRBJ2-7; 8 bases line up with TRBD2. V was pared by 0 bases and J by 0 bases, with 5 bases of the junction left unmatched. In germline, CDR1 is SGHRS, CDR2 YFSETQ. CDR3 length equals 16 residues. The chain's CDR3 is CASSLAEAGASYEQYF. The CDR3 DNA reads TGCGCCAGCAGCTTGGCCGAAGCGGGGGCCTCCTACGAGCAGTACTTC.

V usage is TRBV7-8 and J usage is TRBJ2-1, with TRBD2 matching 8 bases. CDR1 SGHVS and CDR2 FQNEAQ come from the germline V gene. This CDR3 region has 17 residues. The V gene end was trimmed by 0 bases and the J gene end by 4 bases; junction bases not matched to a gene: 8. CDR3 nucleotides: TGTGCCAGCAGCTTAGCGTACAGCGGGGGATTATACAATGAGCAGTTCTTC. Translated: CASSLAYSGGLYNEQFF.

The CDR3 DNA reads as TGTGCCAGCAGCCCCGGGGTCCTGAGGGGGGAAGGAAATTCACCCCTCCACTTT. Translation: CASSPGVLRGEGNSPLHF. This rearrangement joins TRBV27 to TRBJ1-6; the D gene is possibly TRBD1 (6 bases). CDR1 is MNHEY and CDR2 is SMNVEV in the germline V gene (reference sequence). The CDR3 has 18 amino acids. V dropped 6 bases and J dropped 7 bases, with 25 bases sitting between them.

V gene TRBV4-1 combines with J gene TRBJ1-5, with D unclear. V lost 5 bases to trimming and J lost 6 bases, with 11 bases between them. Germline CDR1 and CDR2: MGHRA and YSYEKL. CDR3 length: 13 residues. In DNA, the CDR3 is TGCGCCAGCAGCTATCGCCTTGGTCAGCCCCAGCATTTT. Residues: CASSYRLGQPQHF.

In DNA form, the CDR3 reads TGTGCCAGCGGGTTCGGGACCCAGAACACCGGGGAGCTGTTTTTT. It codes for CASGFGTQNTGELFF. This chain links TRBV11-1 with TRBJ2-2; tentatively, D is TRBD1 or TRBD2 (5 bases each). V gave up 8 bases and J gave up 1 base, with 14 bases separating them. CDR1 and CDR2 from the germline V gene are SGHAT and FQDESV (reference sequence). CDR3 length: 15 amino acids.

This clonotype has at least ten counts. J is TRBJ2-5 and V is TRBV11-2; the match to TRBD1 covers 7 bases. This CDR3 is built from 13 residues. Germline V lookup: CDR1 SGHAT, CDR2 FQNNGV. J lost 3 bases, V lost 5 bases, and 3 bases had no gene match. The CDR3 DNA reads TGTGCCAGCAGCCTTACAGGGGAAGAGACCCAGTACTTC. This sequence encodes CASSLTGEETQYF.

This clonotype has only a few counts. CDR3 loop: CASSGEGWRINQPQHF. The CDR3 DNA sequence: TGTGCCAGCTCCGGAGAAGGGTGGAGGATCAATCAGCCCCAGCATTTT. The chain couples TRBV2 to TRBJ1-5; no clear D. This CDR3 has 16 residues. Trimming took 8 bases from V and 3 from J, leaving 20 bases between them. Germline-derived CDR1 and CDR2 are SNHLY and FYNNEI.

The chain couples TRBV6-2 or TRBV6-3 to TRBJ2-1; 11 nucleotides line up with TRBD2. Germline CDR1 and CDR2: MNHEY and SVGEGT. CDR3 length: 15 residues. The junction had 9 bases not matched to a gene; V was cut back by 10 bases and J by 4 bases. The CDR3 coding sequence is TGTGCCACGTCGGGGGGACTAGCGGTATACAATGAGCAGTTCTTC. Translation gives CATSGGLAVYNEQFF.

This clonotype was seen only a few times. The CDR3 loop reads CASRSDRGEQYF. The DNA for the CDR3 is TGTGCCAGCAGGTCAGACAGGGGCGAGCAGTACTTC. The chain combines TRBV12-3 or TRBV12-4 with TRBJ2-7, with 8 bases that match TRBD1. CDR3 length: 12 residues. Trimming removed 6 bases from V and 6 bases from J; junction bases left unmatched: 4.

The chain recombines TRBV2 with TRBJ2-1; a weak D match, TRBD2 (6 bases). Trimming took off 7 bases at V and 2 bases at J, with 12 bases between the two ends. This CDR3 contains 14 residues. CDR1 SNHLY and CDR2 FYNNEI come from the germline V gene. The CDR3 region is CASTKGGAYNEQFF. CDR3 sequence (DNA): TGTGCCAGCACAAAAGGAGGGGCCTACAATGAGCAGTTCTTC.

As regards this clonotype: One end of the junction does not line up with germline, which may come from a read error. The DNA for the CDR3 is TGCAGCGTTGAAGCGGGAGGAAATAGTGGCGTGTACTTC. It specifies CSVEAGGNSGVYF. The chain recombines TRBV29-1 with TRBJ2-1; 7 nucleotides match TRBD2. This CDR3 spans 13 amino acids. Germline CDR1 and CDR2: SQVTM and ANQGSEA.

The chain couples TRBV7-9 to TRBJ2-7; 7 bases align to TRBD1. V gave up 6 bases and J gave up 0 bases; unmatched junction bases: 8. The CDR3 is made up of 15 amino acids. CDR1 and CDR2 from the germline V gene are SEHNR and FQNEAQ (reference sequence). The CDR3 is CASRKQGIGSYEQYF. CDR3 nucleotide sequence: TGTGCCAGCAGGAAACAGGGGATCGGCTCCTACGAGCAGTACTTC.

This chain links TRBV7-9 with TRBJ2-7; D is possibly TRBD1 or TRBD2 (5 bases each). Germline lookup yields CDR1 SEHNR and CDR2 FQNEAQ (reference sequence). V lost 5 bases to trimming and J lost 2 bases, with 13 bases between them. The length of the CDR3 is 14 residues. The CDR3, as DNA: TGTGCCAGCAGCGGAGGACATCGACCCTACGAGCAGTACTTC. It codes for CASSGGHRPYEQYF. Using reference TRBV7-9 and TRBJ2-7 for the parts outside the CDR3, the full variable domain is DTGVSQNPRHKITKRGQNVTFRCDPISEHNRLYWYRQTLGQGPEFLTYFQNEAQLEKSRLLSDRFSAERPKGSFSTLEIQRTEQGDSAMYLCASSGGHRPYEQYFGPGTRLTVT.

This clonotype was seen only a few times. In DNA, the CDR3 is TGCAGTGCACAAGGGGACAAAAGAGGGGAGCAGTACTTC. The encoded protein is CSAQGDKRGEQYF. The chain couples TRBV29-1 to TRBJ2-7; a possible D gene is TRBD1 (6 bases). CDR1 and CDR2 from the germline V gene are SQVTM and ANQGSEA. The CDR3 loop spans 13 amino acids.

The V call is TRBV7-6, the J call TRBJ1-2; D call uncertain. V lost 6 bases, J lost 8 bases, and 16 bases lay in between. In germline, CDR1 is SGHVS, CDR2 FNYEAQ. This CDR3 comprises 13 residues. CDR3 residues: CASSDMGIGGYTF. The CDR3 nucleotides read TGTGCCAGCAGTGACATGGGGATTGGGGGCTACACCTTC.

The rearrangement joins TRBV4-1 to TRBJ2-5; 8 positions agree with TRBD1. V was pared by 4 bases and J by 5 bases, with 12 bases of the junction left unmatched. This CDR3 contains 16 residues. Germline loops: CDR1 MGHRA, CDR2 YSYEKL. This CDR3 is CASSRNLDRGFETQYF. In DNA, the CDR3 is TGCGCCAGCAGCCGCAACTTAGACAGGGGATTTGAGACCCAGTACTTC.

The J gene is TRBJ1-2, the V gene TRBV20-1; D is perhaps TRBD1 (6 bases). This CDR3 region has 17 residues. Trimming took off 6 bases at V and 6 bases at J, with 29 bases between the two ends. The germline V gene has CDR1 DFQATT and CDR2 SNEGSKA (reference sequence). CDR3 protein: CSARQWKMGGKVDGYTF. In nucleotides, the CDR3 is TGCAGTGCACGCCAATGGAAGATGGGGGGCAAAGTCGATGGCTACACCTTC.

The chain employs TRBV7-9 and TRBJ1-1; D uncertain. The CDR3 is made up of 15 amino acids. The V end was cut by 1 base, the J end by 4 bases, with 13 bases between. Germline assignment: CDR1 SEHNR and CDR2 FQNEAQ (reference sequence). The CDR3 reads CASSLVGSGSTEAFF. CDR3 nucleotides: TGTGCCAGCAGCTTAGTTGGGTCTGGGAGCACTGAAGCTTTCTTT. The full variable domain, with the rest looked up from reference TRBV7-9 and TRBJ1-1, is DTGVSQNPRHKITKRGQNVTFRCDPISEHNRLYWYRQTLGQGPEFLTYFQNEAQLEKSRLLSDRFSAERPKGSFSTLEIQRTEQGDSAMYLCASSLVGSGSTEAFFGQGTRLTVV.

This clonotype was detected a few times. V gene TRBV6-1 combines with J gene TRBJ2-5; unclear D gene. The CDR3 sequence is 13 residues long. V gave up 10 bases and J gave up 0 bases, with 12 bases separating them. Germline V gives CDR1 MNHNS, CDR2 SASEGT. The DNA for the CDR3 is TGTGCCACCTTGCAAGCGTACCAAGAGACCCAGTACTTC. It encodes CATLQAYQETQYF.

The chain couples TRBV7-2 to TRBJ2-7, with D perhaps TRBD1 (7 bases). The germline CDR1 and CDR2 sequences are SGHTA and FQGNSA. The CDR3 length is 15 residues. The V gene lost 3 bases and the J gene lost 1 base, with 13 bases spanning the gap. The CDR3 protein is CASSFGGQISYEQYF. The CDR3 coding sequence is TGTGCCAGCAGCTTCGGGGGACAGATTTCCTACGAGCAGTACTTC.

The rearrangement links TRBV27 to TRBJ2-7; TRBD2 might be the D (5 bases). The CDR3 contains 13 residues. Trimming shortened V by 8 bases and J by 2 bases, and 13 bases separated the two germline ends. Per the germline V gene, CDR1 is MNHEY and CDR2 is SMNVEV (reference sequence). The CDR3, as DNA: TGTGCCAGCGGGGTCGGGGTAACCTACGAGCAGTACTTC. As protein: CASGVGVTYEQYF.

The genes are TRBV12-3 or TRBV12-4 and TRBJ2-7, with 11 bases identical to TRBD2. After removal of 6 bases from V and 2 bases from J, the junction contained 6 bases not matched to a gene. This CDR3 is built from 15 residues. The CDR3 bases are TGTGCCAGCAGATCACTAGCGGGGGCCCCCTACGAGCAGTACTTC. It specifies CASRSLAGAPYEQYF.